This TCR beta chain was found in a study of blood T cell repertoires in COVID-19. This table comes from immunoSEQ multiplex PCR, and its TCRdb copy is limited to in-frame clones, with some not included. The sample holds 30,000 to 35,000 clones, about four fifths seen once. The receptor was isolated from a man in his fifties with acute or convalescent COVID-19. The sample consisted of peripheral blood.

CDR3 residues: CAEGINYGYTF. CDR3 in DNA: TGTGCCGAGGGCATAAACTATGGCTACACCTTC. The rearrangement joins TRBV6-5 to TRBJ1-2, with D hard to call. From germline, CDR1 is MNHEY and CDR2 SVGAGI. This CDR3 is 11 amino acids long. Deletions cut 11 bases from V and 2 bases from J, with 9 bases between.